One sample yielded the 29 T cell receptor beta chains listed below, sequenced in a study of cytomegalovirus exposure and HLA in healthy donors. The assay was immunoSEQ multiplex PCR, and TCRdb's table has in-frame clones only and misses some. The sample has about 79,000 clones; approximately 94% are singletons. The sample consisted of PBMCs. These receptor sequences come from a woman under 40 in good health and CMV-seronegative.

This chain uses TRBV6-1 with TRBJ2-7, with TRBD1 as a possible D gene (5 bases). Trimming took off 6 bases at V and 1 base at J, with 13 bases between the two ends. Germline CDR1 and CDR2: MNHNS and SASEGT. This CDR3 is 14 amino acids long. The CDR3 nucleotides read TGTGCCAGCAGCTCTATTAGACAGTCCTACGAGCAGTACTTC. This codes for CASSSIRQSYEQYF.

The J gene is TRBJ2-1, the V gene TRBV5-1; D might be TRBD2 (5 bases). The CDR3 contains 12 residues. Trimming stripped 0 bases from V and 7 bases from J, with 5 bases between. The V gene's germline CDR1 is SGHRS and CDR2 YFSETQ. This CDR3 reads CASSLGGNEQFF. CDR3 nucleotides: TGCGCCAGCAGCTTGGGAGGGAATGAGCAGTTCTTC.

The chain is built from TRBV7-3 and TRBJ2-2, with 10 nucleotides matching TRBD2. CDR1 is SGHTA and CDR2 is FQGTGA in the germline V gene. The CDR3 sequence is 17 residues long. Losses at the gene ends were 3 bases for V and 0 bases for J; bases not matched to a gene: 4. The CDR3 region is CASSFEAGGPNTGELFF. The CDR3 bases are TGTGCCAGCAGCTTCGAAGCGGGAGGGCCGAACACCGGGGAGCTGTTTTTT.

The chain recombines TRBV7-9 with TRBJ2-5, with TRBD2 identical over 9 bases. The CDR3 is 15 residues long. The junction had 3 bases not matched to a gene; V was cut back by 3 bases and J by 1 base. Germline assignment: CDR1 SEHNR and CDR2 FQNEAQ (reference sequence). The CDR3 bases are TGTGCCAGCAGCTTTGGCGGGGGGGCCCAAGAGACCCAGTACTTC. It codes for CASSFGGGAQETQYF.

The chain recombines TRBV29-1 with TRBJ1-1, with TRBD1 matching over 7 bases. V trimming: 7 bases; J trimming: 1 base; junction bases outside the gene matches: 6. The CDR3 has 13 residues. Germline assignment: CDR1 SQVTM and CDR2 ANQGSEA. The CDR3 nucleotides are TGCAGCGGACGGACAGGACGGAACACTGAAGCTTTCTTT. Translated, it gives CSGRTGRNTEAFF.

The rearrangement uses TRBV7-2 and TRBJ2-5; D might be TRBD2 (5 bases). With 5 bases removed from V and 5 bases from J, the gap between germline ends came to 12 bases. The CDR3 contains 13 residues. Germline CDR1 reads SGHTA; CDR2 reads FQGNSA. CDR3 nucleotides: TGTGCCAGCAGCCCCAGAAGAGGGGAGACCCAGTACTTC. Protein sequence: CASSPRRGETQYF.

V is TRBV15 and J is TRBJ2-7, with D possibly matching TRBD2 (7 bases). This CDR3 contains 14 residues. The germline V and J ends were trimmed by 6 bases and 0 bases, with 12 bases remaining between them. Germline-derived CDR1 and CDR2 are LNHNV and YYDKDF (reference sequence). The CDR3 DNA sequence: TGTGCCACCAGTGGGGGCGGGAGCTCCTACGAGCAGTACTTC. It is translated as CATSGGGSSYEQYF.

The chain employs TRBV5-1 and TRBJ1-3; 8 bases map to TRBD1. Trimming at V came to 0 bases and at J to 4 bases, leaving 3 bases not matched to a gene. The CDR3 contains 15 residues. Germline V lookup: CDR1 SGHRS, CDR2 YFSETQ. CDR3 region: CASSLGQGHGNTIYF. CDR3 coding DNA: TGCGCCAGCAGCTTGGGACAGGGGCACGGAAACACCATATATTTT.

J is TRBJ2-1 and V is TRBV7-3; 7 nucleotides agree with TRBD2. V shed 4 bases and J 4 bases; nucleotides not matched to a gene: 4. CDR1 and CDR2 (germline): SGHTA, FQGTGA. The CDR3 totals 14 residues. Here the CDR3 DNA reads TGTGCCAGCAGCTCAAGCGGGACTTACAATGAGCAGTTCTTC. Encoded protein: CASSSSGTYNEQFF.

The chain has TRBV5-1 and TRBJ2-7; TRBD1 matches 11 bases. The CDR3 has 16 residues. The V segment lost 3 bases and the J segment 3 bases; nucleotides outside the gene matches: 8. The germline V gene has CDR1 SGHRS and CDR2 YFSETQ. The CDR3 protein is CASSYTGTGGDYEQYF. CDR3 bases: TGCGCCAGCAGCTATACCGGGACAGGGGGAGACTACGAGCAGTACTTC.

The rearrangement uses TRBV7-3 and TRBJ2-1, with 7 bases that match TRBD2. Trimming removed 1 base from V and 3 bases from J; junction bases left unmatched: 3. Germline V gene sequence: CDR1 SGHTA, CDR2 FQGTGA. The CDR3 consists of 15 residues. The CDR3 coding sequence is TGTGCCAGCAGCTTAAAGACGGGAGGCTACAATGAGCAGTTCTTC. The encoded protein is CASSLKTGGYNEQFF.

This sequence joins TRBV5-8 and TRBJ1-2, with 7 nucleotides matching TRBD1. The CDR3 has 15 amino acids. The V gene's germline CDR1 is SGHTS and CDR2 YDEGEE. The ends lost 4 bases at V and 4 bases at J; junction bases unmatched: 10. CDR3: CASSGPRQGIYGYTF. CDR3 DNA sequence: TGTGCCAGCAGCGGGCCGAGACAGGGTATCTATGGCTACACCTTC.

V usage is TRBV6-5 and J usage is TRBJ2-1, with 10 positions matching TRBD1. V dropped 2 bases and J dropped 4; count of bases not matched to a gene: 5. Germline V CDR1 and CDR2: MNHEY, SVGAGI. The CDR3 covers 16 residues. The CDR3 DNA reads as TGTGCCAGCAGTTACCAGAGGACAGGGGGATACAATGAGCAGTTCTTC. Its protein is CASSYQRTGGYNEQFF.

This clone showed up just once. The J gene is TRBJ2-2, the V gene TRBV7-8, with D possibly being TRBD1 (6 bases). Germline assignment: CDR1 SGHVS and CDR2 FQNEAQ. With 5 bases removed from V and 2 bases from J, the gap between germline ends came to 12 bases. The CDR3 is 15 amino acids. The DNA of the CDR3 is TGTGCCAGCAGCCCACACAGGGTTAACACCGGGGAGCTGTTTTTT. This translates into CASSPHRVNTGELFF.

This sequence joins TRBV2 and TRBJ2-7, with 7 bases matching TRBD2. Trimming removed 7 bases from V and 1 base from J; junction bases left unmatched: 4. Germline lookup yields CDR1 SNHLY and CDR2 FYNNEI. This CDR3 is 13 amino acids long. The CDR3 loop reads CASKASGSYEQYF. CDR3 DNA: TGTGCCAGCAAGGCTAGCGGTTCCTACGAGCAGTACTTC.

The chain joins TRBV7-2 to TRBJ1-2, with D perhaps TRBD1 (5 bases). The CDR3 runs to 14 residues. Trimming left V 0 bases short and J 5 bases short, with 10 bases between. Germline loops: CDR1 SGHTA, CDR2 FQGNSA. The DNA of the CDR3 is TGTGCCAGCAGCTTAGCGGGGGGAGGTTATGGCTACACCTTC. Translating it yields CASSLAGGGYGYTF. The full variable domain, its missing parts supplied by reference TRBV7-2 and TRBJ1-2, is GAGVSQSPSNKVTEKGKDVELRCDPISGHTALYWYRQSLGQGLEFLIYFQGNSAPDKSGLPSDRFSAERTGGSVSTLTIQRTQQEDSAVYLCASSLAGGGYGYTFGSGTRLTVV.

The chain links TRBV9 to TRBJ2-1; D might be TRBD2 (5 bases). CDR1 and CDR2 (germline): SGDLS, YYNGEE. This CDR3 region has 15 residues. Trimming cost V 4 bases and J 4 bases, with 15 bases left between them. For the CDR3, the DNA is TGTGCCAGCAGCTCCCCCCGGGGTCCTTACAATGAGCAGTTCTTC. Translating gives CASSSPRGPYNEQFF. The variable domain in full, completed from reference TRBV9 and TRBJ2-1, reads DSGVTQTPKHLITATGQRVTLRCSPRSGDLSVYWYQQSLDQGLQFLIQYYNGEERAKGNILERFSAQQFPDLHSELNLSSLELGDSALYFCASSSPRGPYNEQFFGPGTRLTVL.

For this clone: This may stem from a read error, because a much larger clone lies one nucleotide away. J is TRBJ2-2 and V is TRBV9; D may be TRBD1 (5 bases). The CDR3 contains 15 residues. Germline V gives CDR1 SGDLS, CDR2 YYNGEE. CDR3 in DNA: TGTGCCGGCAGCATAAGGGGTGGGGATTCCGGGGAGCTGTTTTTT. Encoded protein: CAGSIRGGDSGELFF.

The gene calls are TRBV18 and TRBJ1-1; perhaps TRBD1 as D (6 bases). V was clipped by 3 bases and J by 1 base, with 12 bases between them. CDR1 is KGHSH and CDR2 is LQKENI in the germline V gene. This CDR3 spans 15 amino acids. The CDR3 DNA reads TGTGCCAGCTCACCGCTACAGGGTGAGAACACTGAAGCTTTCTTT. Encoded protein: CASSPLQGENTEAFF.

The rearrangement joins TRBV19 to TRBJ1-3; D gene uncertain. The length of the CDR3 is 14 residues. Germline CDR1 LNHDA, CDR2 SQIVND (reference sequence). Trimming took 2 bases from V and 0 from J, leaving 5 bases between them. The DNA of the CDR3 is TGTGCCAGTAGTATAACAGCCTCTGGAAACACCATATATTTT. Amino acids: CASSITASGNTIYF.

The chain couples TRBV7-9 to TRBJ2-7; TRBD1 matches at 8 bases. The CDR3 contains 17 residues. J gave up 2 bases and V 1 base, and 10 bases lay outside the gene matches. Germline assignment: CDR1 SEHNR and CDR2 FQNEAQ (reference sequence). The CDR3 DNA reads as TGTGCCAGCAGCTTAGGGGTGGGAGGACAGGGAGCCTACGAGCAGTACTTC. This encodes CASSLGVGGQGAYEQYF.

CDR3 coding DNA: TGTGCCAGCAGCTTGCAGGGTACCTCTGGAAACACCATATATTTT. This gives the protein CASSLQGTSGNTIYF. The chain joins TRBV7-2 to TRBJ1-3, with D tentatively TRBD1 (5 bases). The CDR3 extends over 15 amino acids. V lost 3 bases, J lost 0 bases, and 9 bases lay in between. The V gene's germline CDR1 is SGHTA and CDR2 FQGNSA.

V and J are TRBV5-4 and TRBJ2-3, with TRBD2 identical over 7 bases. The CDR3 covers 17 residues. The germline gives CDR1 SGHNT, CDR2 YYREEE (reference sequence). The V gene end was trimmed by 4 bases and the J gene end by 1 base; junction bases not matched to a gene: 12. The CDR3 nucleotides are TGTGCCAGCAGCCCCCCGGCTAGCGGCATAGGCACAGATACGCAGTATTTT. Protein sequence: CASSPPASGIGTDTQYF.

This chain links TRBV5-1 with TRBJ2-5; 10 bases are a match to TRBD1. Germline CDR1 reads SGHRS; CDR2 reads YFSETQ. There are 14 residues in the CDR3. Losses at the gene ends were 5 bases for V and 2 bases for J; bases not matched to a gene: 3. The CDR3 spells CASRTGGFQETQYF. The CDR3 DNA is TGCGCCAGCAGGACAGGGGGCTTTCAAGAGACCCAGTACTTC.

This clone was seen a single time. The genes are TRBV27 and TRBJ2-1; TRBD2 matches 11 bases. The trim removed 6 bases at V and 8 bases at J, leaving 15 bases unmatched. The CDR3 loop spans 17 amino acids. Germline values: CDR1 MNHEY, CDR2 SMNVEV (reference sequence). The CDR3 coding sequence is TGTGCCAGCAGCTATATCCCCCGGCTAGCGGGAGGTGATGAGCAGTTCTTC. It is translated as CASSYIPRLAGGDEQFF.

The chain is built from TRBV28 and TRBJ1-3; D remains unclear. The CDR3 runs to 15 residues. V was pared by 2 bases and J by 3 bases, with 11 bases between. CDR1 MDHEN and CDR2 SYDVKM come from the germline V gene. CDR3: CASSLPLTGGNTIYF. The CDR3 coding sequence is TGTGCCAGCAGTTTACCCCTAACCGGTGGAAACACCATATATTTT.

This chain connects TRBV2 to TRBJ2-5; 10 nucleotides agree with TRBD1. The CDR3 is 13 residues long. The trim removed 7 bases at V and 5 bases at J, leaving 4 bases unmatched. The V gene's germline CDR1 is SNHLY and CDR2 FYNNEI. The CDR3 DNA reads as TGTGCCAGCAAAGGACAGGGGGAGGAGACCCAGTACTTC. It yields the protein CASKGQGEETQYF.

The CDR3 coding sequence is TGCGCCAGCAGCTTGACAGTCTTGTCGAACACTGAAGCTTTCTTT. Protein product: CASSLTVLSNTEAFF. The chain employs TRBV5-1 and TRBJ1-1; D gene ambiguous. V was shortened by 1 base and J by 1 base, with 11 bases between the two germline ends. This CDR3 is 15 amino acids long. CDR1 SGHRS and CDR2 YFSETQ come from the germline V gene.

The rearrangement links TRBV6-5 to TRBJ2-3; 9 bases line up with TRBD1. Germline-derived CDR1 and CDR2 are MNHEY and SVGAGI. Trimming removed 6 bases from V and 5 bases from J; junction bases left unmatched: 6. The CDR3 has 14 residues. The CDR3: CASRNRGRGDTQYF. The CDR3 DNA reads as TGTGCCAGCAGAAACAGGGGGCGCGGAGATACGCAGTATTTT.